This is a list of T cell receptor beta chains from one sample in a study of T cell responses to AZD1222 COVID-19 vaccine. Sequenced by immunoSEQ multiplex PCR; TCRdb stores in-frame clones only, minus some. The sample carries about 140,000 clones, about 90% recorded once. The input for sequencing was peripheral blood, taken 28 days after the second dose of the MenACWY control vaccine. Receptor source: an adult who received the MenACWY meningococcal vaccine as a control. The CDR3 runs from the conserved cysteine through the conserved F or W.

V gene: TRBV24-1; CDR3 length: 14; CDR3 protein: CATSDLTGDQPQHF
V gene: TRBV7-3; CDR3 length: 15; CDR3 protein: CASSFGGTTDNEQFF
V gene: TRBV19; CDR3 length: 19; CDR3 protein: CASSTNSTGVRYSNQPQHF
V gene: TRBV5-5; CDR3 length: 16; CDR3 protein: CASSFSGDPSGNTIYF
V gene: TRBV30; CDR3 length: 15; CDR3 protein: CAWSRGQLSNQPQHF
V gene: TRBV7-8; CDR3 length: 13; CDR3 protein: CASSRGSTDTQYF
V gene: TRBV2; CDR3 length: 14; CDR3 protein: CAGQTSRSTDTQYF
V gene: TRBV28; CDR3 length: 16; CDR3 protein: CASSLSPGTPSYEQYF
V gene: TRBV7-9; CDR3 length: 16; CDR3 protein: CASSLAGGAGVYGYTF
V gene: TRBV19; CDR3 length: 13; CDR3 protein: CASSIAGTEKLFF
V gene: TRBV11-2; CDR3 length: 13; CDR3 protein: CASSLGRVGEQFF
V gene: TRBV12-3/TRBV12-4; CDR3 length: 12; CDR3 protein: CASRELNTEAFF
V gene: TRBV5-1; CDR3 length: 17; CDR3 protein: CASSSLTGFVSSYEQYF
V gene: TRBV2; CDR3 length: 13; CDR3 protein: CASSADSQNIQYF
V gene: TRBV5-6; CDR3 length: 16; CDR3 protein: CASSHQLGASTDTQYF
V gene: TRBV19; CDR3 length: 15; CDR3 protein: CASSVGDRVADEQFF
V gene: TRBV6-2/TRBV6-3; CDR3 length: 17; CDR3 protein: CASSSIETSGNTGELFF
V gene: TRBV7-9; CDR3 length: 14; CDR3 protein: CASSPTGGNQPQHF
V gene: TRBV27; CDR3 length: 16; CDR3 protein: CASSPAGVSNTGELFF
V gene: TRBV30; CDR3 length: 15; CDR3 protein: CAWSTASPGTDTQYF
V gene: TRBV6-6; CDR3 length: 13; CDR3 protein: CVTPRTERNTIYF
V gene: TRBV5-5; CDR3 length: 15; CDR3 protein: CASSPPGAFTDTQYF
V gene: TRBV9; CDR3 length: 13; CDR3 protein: CASSWADSYEQYF
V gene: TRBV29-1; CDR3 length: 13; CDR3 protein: CSVEVEGTDTQYF
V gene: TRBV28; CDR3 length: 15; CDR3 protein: CASSFFRLAGNEQFF
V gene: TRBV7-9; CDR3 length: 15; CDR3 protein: CASSPYVGGTDIQYF
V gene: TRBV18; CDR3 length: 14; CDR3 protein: CASSGQDSGNTIYF
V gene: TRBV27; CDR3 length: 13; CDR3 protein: CASSRDRGTEAFF
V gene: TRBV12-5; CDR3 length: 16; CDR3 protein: CASGLWTYRVSSPLHF
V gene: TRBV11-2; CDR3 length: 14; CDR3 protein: CASSFGIGNTEAFF
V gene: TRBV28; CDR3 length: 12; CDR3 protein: CASSSTSGTQYF
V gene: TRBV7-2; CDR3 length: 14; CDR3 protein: CASSLLRDTGELFF
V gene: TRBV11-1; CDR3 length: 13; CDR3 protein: CASSYQVSHEQYF
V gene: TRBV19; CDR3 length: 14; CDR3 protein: CATRPGQAHNEQFF
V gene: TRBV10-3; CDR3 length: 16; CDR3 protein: CAISELSGPTNYGYTF
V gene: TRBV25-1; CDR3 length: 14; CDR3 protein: CASSELETAYEQYF
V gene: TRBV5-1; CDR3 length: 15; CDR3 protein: CASSSTSGEANEQFF
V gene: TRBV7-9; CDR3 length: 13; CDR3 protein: CASSPPGGNTIYF
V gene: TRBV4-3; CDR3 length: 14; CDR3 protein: CASSQELFNYGYTF
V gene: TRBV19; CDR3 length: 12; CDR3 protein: CASSIFDNEQFF
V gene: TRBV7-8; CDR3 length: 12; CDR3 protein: CASSPSTDTQYF
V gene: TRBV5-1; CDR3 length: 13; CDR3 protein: CASSLGQGNTIYF
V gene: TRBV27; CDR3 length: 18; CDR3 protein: CASSFPHRTGRSNQPQHF
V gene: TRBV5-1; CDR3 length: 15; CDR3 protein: CASSSTGDSGNTIYF